Listed below are T cell receptor beta chains from one sample, sequenced in a study of beta chain features in type 1 diabetes. Using immunoSEQ multiplex PCR, the repertoire was profiled, and TCRdb retains in-frame clones only, with some absent. In the table there are around 200,000 clones, 10% to 15% of which are singletons. The sample comprised central memory CD4+ T cells from blood. Receptors were obtained from a young woman in good health. CDR3s include the opening cysteine and the closing phenylalanine or tryptophan. Each record gives: V gene, J gene, D gene, clone size, CDR3 DNA, CDR3 protein. The D gene is left open where the match is weak. Some rows mark clone size as missing; the rest say once, few, many or name a class of expanded clone.

v_gene: TRBV19; j_gene: TRBJ2-1; d_gene: -; abundance: many; CDR3nt: TGTGCCAGTAGTATTCGCGGGCACCTTAATGAGCAGTTCTTC; CDR3aa: CASSIRGHLNEQFF
v_gene: TRBV11-3; j_gene: TRBJ2-5; d_gene: -; abundance: -; CDR3nt: TGTGCCAGCAGCTCAAGGGTACAGGGACAGACCCAGTACTTC; CDR3aa: CASSSRVQGQTQYF
v_gene: TRBV9; j_gene: TRBJ2-3; d_gene: -; abundance: -; CDR3nt: TGTGCCAGCAGCGTAGGAAGCGGGCGGAGCACAGATACGCAGTATTTT; CDR3aa: CASSVGSGRSTDTQYF
v_gene: TRBV6-1; j_gene: TRBJ2-7; d_gene: -; abundance: -; CDR3nt: TGTGCCAGCAGTGGGGCAGGATCCTACGAGCAGTACTTC; CDR3aa: CASSGAGSYEQYF
v_gene: TRBV5-6; j_gene: TRBJ2-1; d_gene: -; abundance: few; CDR3nt: TGTGCCAGCAGCTTGGCTAGTATCTCGGTCTTC; CDR3aa: CASSLASISVF
v_gene: TRBV11-2; j_gene: TRBJ2-7; d_gene: -; abundance: -; CDR3nt: TGTGCCAGCAGCTTAGTTCAGGGATTAGGCTACGAGCAGTACTTC; CDR3aa: CASSLVQGLGYEQYF
v_gene: TRBV7-9; j_gene: TRBJ2-1; d_gene: TRBD2; abundance: -; CDR3nt: TGTGCCAGCAGACCTAGCGGGAGCTCCTACAATGAGCAGTTCTTC; CDR3aa: CASRPSGSSYNEQFF
v_gene: TRBV30; j_gene: TRBJ1-2; d_gene: -; abundance: -; CDR3nt: TGTGCCTGGGCCGAACAGGGCAGGTTGGACTATGGCTACACCTTC; CDR3aa: CAWAEQGRLDYGYTF
v_gene: TRBV5-1; j_gene: TRBJ2-7; d_gene: -; abundance: few; CDR3nt: TGCGCCAGCAGCTTGGGCGGCACCGGGGAATACGAGCAGTACTTC; CDR3aa: CASSLGGTGEYEQYF
v_gene: TRBV7-2; j_gene: TRBJ1-1; d_gene: -; abundance: -; CDR3nt: TGTGCCAGCAGCTTGGCAGGGCTGTCCGTCGGGCAGGGCACTGAAGCTTTCTTT; CDR3aa: CASSLAGLSVGQGTEAFF
v_gene: TRBV9; j_gene: TRBJ1-1; d_gene: -; abundance: -; CDR3nt: TGTGCCAGCAGCGTAGGGCAGTCGGGGACTGAAGCTTTCTTT; CDR3aa: CASSVGQSGTEAFF
v_gene: TRBV30; j_gene: TRBJ2-1; d_gene: TRBD2; abundance: few; CDR3nt: TGTGCCTGGAGTGTATGGCTAGCGGGAACCTACAATGAGCAGTTCTTC; CDR3aa: CAWSVWLAGTYNEQFF
v_gene: TRBV6-6; j_gene: TRBJ2-5; d_gene: TRBD1; abundance: few; CDR3nt: TGTGCCAGCAGTCTAGGACAGGGGGAGACCCAGTACTTC; CDR3aa: CASSLGQGETQYF
v_gene: TRBV9; j_gene: TRBJ2-2; d_gene: TRBD2; abundance: few; CDR3nt: TGTGCCAGCAGCCCTCGAGCGGGAGGGAGGACCGGGGAGCTGTTTTTT; CDR3aa: CASSPRAGGRTGELFF
v_gene: TRBV18; j_gene: TRBJ1-5; d_gene: -; abundance: -; CDR3nt: TGTGCCAGCTCAGGATCCGCTCGGGATCAGCCCCAGCATTTT; CDR3aa: CASSGSARDQPQHF
v_gene: TRBV27; j_gene: TRBJ2-7; d_gene: TRBD2; abundance: -; CDR3nt: TGTGCCAGCAGTAGACCCGGGACTAGTAGGCACGAGCAGTACTTC; CDR3aa: CASSRPGTSRHEQYF
v_gene: TRBV6-6; j_gene: TRBJ2-1; d_gene: TRBD2; abundance: -; CDR3nt: TGTGCCATCAAGAGCGGGAGGGCCAATTTCGATGAGCAGTTCTTC; CDR3aa: CAIKSGRANFDEQFF
v_gene: TRBV28; j_gene: TRBJ2-3; d_gene: TRBD2; abundance: -; CDR3nt: TGTGCCAGCAGTTTCGGGCCGACTAGCGGGAGAGGGTTGGATACGCAGTATTTT; CDR3aa: CASSFGPTSGRGLDTQYF
v_gene: TRBV11-2; j_gene: TRBJ2-7; d_gene: -; abundance: few; CDR3nt: TGTGCCAGCAGCTTAATAAACTGGCGGGGCAGCTCCTACGAGCAGTACTTC; CDR3aa: CASSLINWRGSSYEQYF
v_gene: TRBV2; j_gene: TRBJ2-5; d_gene: -; abundance: -; CDR3nt: TGTGCCAGCAGGTCGATAGGACTTCAAGAGACCCAGTACTTC; CDR3aa: CASRSIGLQETQYF
v_gene: TRBV6-5; j_gene: TRBJ1-2; d_gene: -; abundance: -; CDR3nt: TGTGCCAGCAGTTACTCGAAATGGGGGCTGGGGTATGGCTACACCTTC; CDR3aa: CASSYSKWGLGYGYTF
v_gene: TRBV6-6; j_gene: TRBJ2-5; d_gene: TRBD2; abundance: -; CDR3nt: TGTGCCAGCAGTCCGCGGACTAGTCAAGAGACCCAGTACTTC; CDR3aa: CASSPRTSQETQYF
v_gene: TRBV30; j_gene: TRBJ2-5; d_gene: -; abundance: few; CDR3nt: TGTGCCTGGAACGGGTGGGACCAAGAGACCCAGTACTTC; CDR3aa: CAWNGWDQETQYF
v_gene: TRBV11-2; j_gene: TRBJ2-1; d_gene: -; abundance: -; CDR3nt: TGTGCCAGCAGCAACCCGTCGTTAGCGGAGCAGTTCTTC; CDR3aa: CASSNPSLAEQFF
v_gene: TRBV2; j_gene: TRBJ2-1; d_gene: TRBD2; abundance: -; CDR3nt: TGTGCCAGCAGTGCTAGCGGGAGCTCCTACAATGAGCAGTTCTTC; CDR3aa: CASSASGSSYNEQFF
v_gene: TRBV5-1; j_gene: TRBJ2-5; d_gene: TRBD2; abundance: -; CDR3nt: TGCGCCAGCAGCCTCACCTTTGGACTAGGAGAGACCCAGTACTTC; CDR3aa: CASSLTFGLGETQYF
v_gene: TRBV10-3; j_gene: TRBJ1-2; d_gene: -; abundance: few; CDR3nt: TGTGCCATCAGAGAAGGGGAGGCGCGTGGCTACACCTTC; CDR3aa: CAIREGEARGYTF
v_gene: TRBV6-1; j_gene: TRBJ2-7; d_gene: -; abundance: -; CDR3nt: TGTGCCAGCAGTTCCAGAGGGGGAACGGGGTACGAGCAGTACTTC; CDR3aa: CASSSRGGTGYEQYF
v_gene: TRBV18; j_gene: TRBJ1-1; d_gene: -; abundance: -; CDR3nt: TGTGCCAGCTCACCAAGGATCGGGGAGTCTAACACTGAAGCTTTCTTT; CDR3aa: CASSPRIGESNTEAFF
v_gene: TRBV10-3; j_gene: TRBJ1-1; d_gene: -; abundance: few; CDR3nt: TGTGCCATCAGTGACCCTACAGGGCCAGGTGAAGCTTTCTTT; CDR3aa: CAISDPTGPGEAFF
v_gene: TRBV18; j_gene: TRBJ2-1; d_gene: TRBD1; abundance: few; CDR3nt: TGTGCCAGCTCACCCTCGACAGGGCTGAATGAGCAGTTCTTC; CDR3aa: CASSPSTGLNEQFF
v_gene: TRBV5-1; j_gene: TRBJ2-1; d_gene: -; abundance: few; CDR3nt: TGCGCCAGCAGCTTGACGGGGGAGAGGCGCGGTGAGCAGTTCTTC; CDR3aa: CASSLTGERRGEQFF
v_gene: TRBV4-2; j_gene: TRBJ1-4; d_gene: -; abundance: few; CDR3nt: TGTGCCAGCAGCCAAGAAGGGGCCGGGGGGCGTGAAAAACTGTTTTTT; CDR3aa: CASSQEGAGGREKLFF
v_gene: TRBV30; j_gene: TRBJ2-7; d_gene: TRBD1; abundance: few; CDR3nt: TGTGCCTGGAGCCCAGGGGGCTCCTACGAGCAGTACTTC; CDR3aa: CAWSPGGSYEQYF
v_gene: TRBV28; j_gene: TRBJ2-1; d_gene: TRBD1; abundance: -; CDR3nt: TGTGCCAGCATCCCGCCGGGACAGGGTTACAATGAGCAGTTCTTC; CDR3aa: CASIPPGQGYNEQFF
v_gene: TRBV9; j_gene: TRBJ2-1; d_gene: -; abundance: -; CDR3nt: TGTGCCAGCAGCGTAGTAAGGGGTGAGCAGTTCTTC; CDR3aa: CASSVVRGEQFF
v_gene: TRBV6-5; j_gene: TRBJ2-3; d_gene: TRBD2; abundance: few; CDR3nt: TGTGCCAGCAGTTACTTGACTAGCGGGAGGGGCGATACGCAGTATTTT; CDR3aa: CASSYLTSGRGDTQYF
v_gene: TRBV6-1; j_gene: TRBJ2-4; d_gene: -; abundance: few; CDR3nt: TGTGCCAGCAGTGATTGGGGGACACCGAAAAACATTCAGTACTTC; CDR3aa: CASSDWGTPKNIQYF
v_gene: TRBV4-2; j_gene: TRBJ2-5; d_gene: TRBD1; abundance: -; CDR3nt: TGTGCCAGCAGCCAGGCCCCGGGACAGGAAGAGACCCAGTACTTC; CDR3aa: CASSQAPGQEETQYF
v_gene: TRBV9; j_gene: TRBJ1-4; d_gene: -; abundance: few; CDR3nt: TGTGCCAGCAGCCCGACCGGGTCTCGAGGAAAACTGTTTTTT; CDR3aa: CASSPTGSRGKLFF
v_gene: TRBV10-3; j_gene: TRBJ2-2; d_gene: -; abundance: -; CDR3nt: TGTGCCATCAGTGAGGCAGGGGCCACCGGGGAGCTGTTTTTT; CDR3aa: CAISEAGATGELFF
v_gene: TRBV18; j_gene: TRBJ1-2; d_gene: -; abundance: few; CDR3nt: TGTGCCAGCTCACCACTCTCGGGGAGCGATGGCTACACCTTC; CDR3aa: CASSPLSGSDGYTF
v_gene: TRBV30; j_gene: TRBJ2-6; d_gene: -; abundance: -; CDR3nt: TGTGCCTGGAGCAGGGAGGCTGGGGCCAACGTCCTGACTTTC; CDR3aa: CAWSREAGANVLTF